This TCR beta chain was documented in a study of radiation and T cells in renal cell carcinoma (dated by TCRdb to 2020 to 2022). About the investigation overall: A total of roughly 53 samples underwent TCR beta sequencing, made up of roughly 26 tumors and about 27 peripheral blood samples. The last blood draw happened 4 weeks after radiation, timed to coincide with nephrectomy. A total of 3.5 million to 4.5 million unique CDR3 nucleotide sequences, encoding roughly 2.7 million unique CDR3 amino acid sequences, were found across all 50 or so samples.

A note on this clone: Its antigen is currently not known. Base quality data are lacking; no much larger clone is found one base away.

The research as a whole found: Because pretreatment tumor biopsies were not available, the study could not determine whether clonotypes were already present within the tumor at baseline. In blood, the top tumor clonotypes increased between baseline and 2 weeks post-radiation and then shrank by 4 weeks, which suggests that tumor-resident clones expanded only transiently. Blood repertoire dynamics were not followed beyond 4 weeks after treatment. Because the trial had a single-armed design, the trial could not examine how radiation dose or scheduling affected the TCR repertoire.

TCR beta libraries were generated from genomic DNA with the immunoSEQ kit, following the manufacturer's recommendations. To prepare libraries, a first multiplex PCR with proprietary primers was run, followed by a second PCR that added unique barcodes, and a bead cleanup was done after each round. Each sample batch included a kit-provided positive control reaction and a negative control reaction. The final libraries underwent checking on an Agilent 4200 TapeStation D1000 ScreenTape, volumetric pooling, and quantification by qPCR. Sequencing was performed on an Illumina NextSeq500 using a MidOutput 150-cycle cartridge, with 156 Read1 cycles, 15 Index1 cycles, and the kit custom primers. The pooled library was loaded at approximately 1 pM, with a roughly 20% PhiX control spiked in. Concerning the study's data processing: Vendor-processed data were analyzed in R, with a clonotype defined as all T cells sharing the same CDR3 nucleotide sequence. In the clone abundance analyses, frequencies in each sample were normalized to that sample's 10,000 most abundant clones. Before analysis, public T cell clones were removed, and these numbered fewer than six per sample on average. A difference in abundance of at least 32-fold between compartments was used to define tumor-enriched and baseline blood-enriched clonotypes. A beta-binomial differential abundance model was applied to find clonotypes that expanded or contracted between blood time points. Similarity between tumor and blood repertoires was quantified using the Baroni-Urbani and Buser coefficient, and groups were compared with two-tailed Wilcoxon tests in R. TCRdb limited this immuneACCESS table to in-frame rearrangements with V and J called. A share of clones is missing; checked studies link under half to unresolved V genes, and the rest is unexplained. That table furnishes V, J and clone size, whereas the DNA furnished D and trimming. The sample has about 83,000 clones on record, less than 90% of them singletons. Of the sample, more than 2% is held by the ten largest clones.

The meaning of the sample's time point label: blood 4 weeks post-SBRT, at nephrectomy. In the paper's terms, the treatment or condition label means: 15 Gy SBRT to primary tumor, nephrectomy 4 weeks later. The samples were obtained from a clinical trial, where primary renal cell carcinomas were treated with 15 Gy stereotactic body radiation therapy and then removed by nephrectomy 4 weeks afterward. To follow tumor-enriched clonotypes, serial peripheral blood was collected from radiation-treated patients at baseline and at 2 weeks and 4 weeks after SBRT. Every patient's renal cell carcinoma showed clear cell pathology. The QIAamp DNA Blood Mini Kit (Qiagen) was used to prepare genomic DNA for TCR sequencing. Only samples passing all quality control checks were included in the analyses. This material consisted of blood, taken from a patient whose treatment included radiotherapy and nephrectomy. This clonotype originated in a woman between 55 and 75 years old with renal cell carcinoma.

The CDR3 region reads CASFVIVGEQFF. At the DNA level, the sequence is TGCGCCAGCTTTGTTATAGTCGGTGAGCAGTTCTTC. The rearranged chain carries TRBV5-1 and TRBJ2-1; the D gene lacks a confident call. Between the V and J ends, shortened by 7 bases and 9 bases respectively, the junction contains 14 bases. The germline V gene gives CDR1 as SGHRS and CDR2 as YFSETQ. The CDR3, from cysteine to phenylalanine, totals 12 residues. Only CDR3 DNA is held: 36 bases, read in frame from base 1.